This passage covers 23 T cell receptor beta chains from one sample sequenced in a study of T cell repertoires in cytomegalovirus infection. What these receptors recognize is not known. TCRdb reprocessed the reads with MiXCR, giving one entry per CDR3 protein. The table includes around 120,000 distinct CDR3 sequences, 20% to 30% detected once. Sequenced input: PBMCs, sequenced either directly or after in vitro stimulation (not recorded which). The receptors come from a human donor in good health (CMV status not recorded). Some clones in this sample may be carry-over from other donors' samples.

This rearrangement joins TRBV7-9 to TRBJ2-2; D not certain. The CDR3 extends over 16 amino acids. Germline V CDR1 and CDR2: SEHNR, FQNEAQ (reference sequence). V shed 3 bases and J shed 3 bases, with 14 bases lying between them. In DNA form, the CDR3 reads TGTGCCAGCAGCTTGACCCAGAACTCGTACACCGGGGAGCTGTTTTTT. Amino acids: CASSLTQNSYTGELFF.

This chain connects TRBV20-1 to TRBJ2-3; 9 positions agree with TRBD2. V was pared by 3 bases and J by 4 bases, with 5 bases of the junction left unmatched. The CDR3 is 14 residues long. Per germline, CDR1 DFQATT and CDR2 SNEGSKA (reference sequence). The CDR3 DNA sequence: TGCAGTGCTAGCGGACTAGCGACCTCAGATACGCAGTATTTT. It encodes CSASGLATSDTQYF.

This clonotype was seen more than once but under ten times. The chain links TRBV4-3 to TRBJ2-5; 11 bases are shared with TRBD2. The CDR3 is made up of 17 amino acids. Germline V gene sequence: CDR1 LGHNA, CDR2 YSLEER. V lost 4 bases and J lost 3; bases outside the gene matches: 10. The CDR3 DNA sequence: TGCGCCAGCAGCCCCACTGGGGCACTAGCGGGAGAAGAGACCCAGTACTTC. This translates into CASSPTGALAGEETQYF.

This clonotype was recorded a few times. The chain combines TRBV15 with TRBJ2-4, with TRBD2 matching 8 bases. This CDR3 has 11 residues. V lost 4 bases and J lost 10; bases outside the gene matches: 0. CDR1 and CDR2 (germline): LNHNV, YYDKDF (reference sequence). The DNA of the CDR3 is TGTGCCACCAGCACGGGGGGGATTCAGTACTTC. This codes for CATSTGGIQYF.

The V gene is TRBV3-1, the J gene TRBJ2-1; the match to TRBD2 covers 10 bases. J gave up 6 bases and V 2 bases, and 7 bases lay outside the gene matches. From germline, CDR1 is LGHDT and CDR2 YNNKEL (reference sequence). This CDR3 is 16 amino acids long. The CDR3, as DNA: TGTGCCAGCAGCCAATCTCTAGCGGGAGTACCCAATGAGCAGTTCTTC. Amino acids: CASSQSLAGVPNEQFF.

This clonotype was detected ten times or more. The chain links TRBV7-2 to TRBJ2-1; D is unclear. The CDR3 runs 15 residues. Germline V gives CDR1 SGHTA, CDR2 FQGNSA. Trimming removed 1 base from V and 3 bases from J, with 10 bases in between. Here the CDR3 reads CASSLERLGYNEQFF. In DNA form, the CDR3 reads TGTGCCAGCAGCTTAGAGCGACTCGGCTACAATGAGCAGTTCTTC. Drawing the rest from reference TRBV7-2 and TRBJ2-1, the complete variable domain is GAGVSQSPSNKVTEKGKDVELRCDPISGHTALYWYRQSLGQGLEFLIYFQGNSAPDKSGLPSDRFSAERTGGSVSTLTIQRTQQEDSAVYLCASSLERLGYNEQFFGPGTRLTVL.

In its sample, this clonotype was seen a few times. The CDR3 protein is CASSQEVVRTGAGNTIYF. The CDR3 DNA is TGCGCCAGCAGCCAAGAAGTTGTTCGGACAGGGGCGGGAAACACCATATATTTT. V usage is TRBV4-3 and J usage is TRBJ1-3; 9 nucleotides align to TRBD1. Germline-derived CDR1 and CDR2 are LGHNA and YSLEER. CDR3 length: 18 residues. V lost 0 bases and J lost 4; bases outside the gene matches: 10.

J is TRBJ2-7 and V is TRBV10-3, with 9 bases fitting TRBD2. Germline V gives CDR1 ENHRY, CDR2 SYGVKD. The CDR3 totals 14 residues. V was clipped by 5 bases and J by 5 bases; unmatched bases: 7. DNA for the CDR3: TGTGCCATCAGTTCGCCGGGACTAGCTAACGAGCAGTACGTC. Its translation is CAISSPGLANEQYV.

V and J are TRBV7-2 and TRBJ2-1, with 14 bases fitting TRBD2. Germline V gene data show CDR1 as SGHTA and CDR2 as FQGNSA. With 5 bases clipped from V and 5 bases from J, the junction kept 2 bases outside the gene matches. CDR3 length equals 15 residues. The CDR3 sequence is CASSQTSGRDNEQFF. In DNA form, the CDR3 reads TGTGCCAGCAGCCAGACTAGCGGGAGGGACAATGAGCAGTTCTTC. The full variable domain, with the rest looked up from reference TRBV7-2 and TRBJ2-1, is GAGVSQSPSNKVTEKGKDVELRCDPISGHTALYWYRQSLGQGLEFLIYFQGNSAPDKSGLPSDRFSAERTGGSVSTLTIQRTQQEDSAVYLCASSQTSGRDNEQFFGPGTRLTVL.

The chain is built from TRBV20-1 and TRBJ2-3, with D maybe TRBD2 (6 bases). CDR3 length: 13 residues. The V and J ends lost 6 bases and 2 bases respectively, with 12 bases between them. The germline gives CDR1 DFQATT, CDR2 SNEGSKA (reference sequence). The chain's CDR3 is CSARGLSTDTQYF. The CDR3, as DNA: TGCAGTGCGAGGGGACTTTCCACAGATACGCAGTATTTT.

At least ten counts were recorded for this clonotype. The rearrangement links TRBV7-8 to TRBJ2-7; D is perhaps TRBD1 or TRBD2 (5 bases each). The V gene lost 3 bases and the J gene lost 5 bases, with 11 bases spanning the gap. Germline V gene lookup returns CDR1 SGHVS and CDR2 FQNEAQ. The CDR3 is made up of 13 amino acids. CDR3 protein: CASSLFVGDEQYV. The CDR3 region has the DNA TGTGCCAGCAGCTTGTTCGTGGGGGACGAGCAGTACGTC.

This clonotype was observed a handful of times. The J gene is TRBJ2-1, the V gene TRBV19; D perhaps matches TRBD1 (6 bases). The CDR3 is 15 amino acids. CDR1 and CDR2 (germline): LNHDA, SQIVND (reference sequence). V lost 7 bases to trimming and J lost 4 bases, with 17 bases between them. The CDR3 protein is CASTQEAGAYNEQFF. CDR3 sequence (DNA): TGTGCCAGTACCCAAGAAGCAGGGGCGTACAATGAGCAGTTCTTC.

Here the CDR3 reads CASSVILAGGPGEQYV. The CDR3 DNA sequence: TGTGCCAGCAGCGTAATACTAGCGGGAGGCCCGGGGGAGCAGTACGTC. J is TRBJ2-7 and V is TRBV2, with 12 positions matching TRBD2. Germline values: CDR1 SNHLY, CDR2 FYNNEI. V shed 6 bases and J 7 bases; nucleotides not matched to a gene: 13. This CDR3 region has 16 residues.

CDR3 sequence (DNA): TGTGCCAGCAGCTTCCCGATAGCGGGAGGGACTAGCACAGATACGCAGTATTTT. Translation: CASSFPIAGGTSTDTQYF. The V call is TRBV7-8, the J call TRBJ2-3; 11 bases agree with TRBD2. V trimming: 3 bases; J trimming: 0 bases; junction bases outside the gene matches: 8. The germline V gene encodes CDR1 SGHVS and CDR2 FQNEAQ. The CDR3 is 18 amino acids.

CDR3 nucleotides: TGCGCCAGCAGCCAAGTTGAGAGAAGCAACTATGGCTACACCTTC. It translates to CASSQVERSNYGYTF. The chain combines TRBV4-1 with TRBJ1-2; D not resolved. This CDR3 contains 15 residues. Trimming shortened V by 1 base and J by 2 bases, and 11 bases separated the two germline ends. Germline loops: CDR1 MGHRA, CDR2 YSYEKL.

The genes are TRBV6-6 and TRBJ2-1; TRBD2 agrees at 11 bases. The length of the CDR3 is 16 residues. The J segment lost 4 bases and the V segment lost 5 bases, leaving 7 bases of the junction unmatched. The germline CDR1 and CDR2 sequences are MNHNY and SVGAGI (reference sequence). CDR3 nucleotides: TGTGCCAGCAGTCGACTAGCGGGGTTTGTGTACAATGAGCAGTTCTTC. It yields the protein CASSRLAGFVYNEQFF.

This rearrangement joins TRBV19 to TRBJ2-7, with 10 bases aligning to TRBD1. V was pared by 10 bases and J by 3 bases, with 6 bases of the junction left unmatched. CDR3 length equals 13 residues. Germline assignment: CDR1 LNHDA and CDR2 SQIVND (reference sequence). The CDR3 reads CATGTGAFYEQYF. The CDR3 DNA sequence: TGTGCCACCGGGACAGGGGCTTTCTACGAGCAGTACTTC.

There are many counts of this clonotype. The chain links TRBV7-2 to TRBJ2-5; 7 bases align to TRBD2. Germline loops: CDR1 SGHTA, CDR2 FQGNSA. V shed 7 bases, J shed 4 bases, and the junction held 9 bases outside the gene matches. The CDR3 is 14 amino acids. The CDR3 DNA follows: TGTGCCAGCAAGCCAGCGGGATATGCAGAGACCCAGTACTTC. Translated: CASKPAGYAETQYF.

This chain uses TRBV7-2 with TRBJ2-5; the match to TRBD2 covers 8 bases. The CDR3 runs 14 residues. V shed 5 bases and J 6 bases; nucleotides not matched to a gene: 8. The germline V gene has CDR1 SGHTA and CDR2 FQGNSA. In DNA form, the CDR3 reads TGTGCCAGCAGCCCACTGAGCGGGAGACAGACCCAGTACTTC. Amino acid sequence: CASSPLSGRQTQYF.

The rearrangement uses TRBV20-1 and TRBJ2-3, with 13 bases identical to TRBD2. V was pared by 6 bases and J by 0 bases, with 18 bases of the junction left unmatched. This CDR3 is 20 amino acids long. CDR1 DFQATT and CDR2 SNEGSKA come from the germline V gene (reference sequence). The CDR3 loop reads CSAKYRWTSGRRLSTDTQYF. CDR3 sequence (DNA): TGCAGTGCCAAGTACCGGTGGACTAGCGGGAGACGACTCAGCACAGATACGCAGTATTTT.

This clonotype appeared many times. J is TRBJ1-1 and V is TRBV7-9; a weak D match, TRBD1 (6 bases). The CDR3 runs 14 residues. Trimming removed 5 bases at V and 5 bases at J, with 15 bases between. Germline CDR1 SEHNR, CDR2 FQNEAQ (reference sequence). CDR3 in amino acids: CASSGGGAGTEAFF. The CDR3 DNA reads as TGTGCCAGCAGCGGTGGGGGCGCGGGTACTGAAGCTTTCTTT.

This clonotype was seen many times. The chain uses TRBV7-2 and TRBJ1-5; weak D call: TRBD1 (5 bases). V dropped 4 bases and J dropped 1 base, with 5 bases sitting between them. CDR3 length: 13 amino acids. Germline V gives CDR1 SGHTA, CDR2 FQGNSA. The CDR3 DNA reads TGTGCCAGCAGCTGGGGGAGCAATCAGCCCCAGCATTTT. It yields the protein CASSWGSNQPQHF.

The chain employs TRBV12-3 or TRBV12-4 and TRBJ2-5, with D tentatively TRBD1 (6 bases). V was trimmed by 4 bases and J by 2 bases, leaving 8 bases between them. The CDR3 length is 13 residues. DNA for the CDR3: TGTGCCAGCAGTTCCGGGACACAAGAGACCCAGTACTTC. This encodes CASSSGTQETQYF.